Below are 4 T cell receptor beta chains sequenced from a single sample in a study of blood T cell repertoires in COVID-19. TCRdb's copy holds only in-frame clones and misses some; the assay was immunoSEQ multiplex PCR. The sample shows fewer than 600,000 clones, nearly 90% of them seen only once. The specimen was peripheral blood. The receptor source for this set is a man younger than 35 with COVID-19, enrolled during active disease.

The DNA of the CDR3 is TGTGCCATCAGTGAAGGGACATCGAACACTGAAGCTTTCTTT. Its protein product is CAISEGTSNTEAFF. This chain links TRBV10-3 with TRBJ1-1, with a possible D match to TRBD1 (6 bases). This CDR3 region has 14 residues. The V and J ends lost 3 bases and 1 base respectively, with 9 bases between them. In germline, CDR1 is ENHRY, CDR2 SYGVKD.

A note on this clone: Other DNA sequences of this sample code for an identical CDR3. The rearrangement uses TRBV5-1 and TRBJ1-1; D remains unclear. Per the germline V gene, CDR1 is SGHRS and CDR2 is YFSETQ. This CDR3 has 14 residues. Trimming left V 0 bases short and J 1 base short, with 7 bases between. CDR3 residues: CASSLAGWNTEAFF. Here the CDR3 DNA reads TGCGCCAGCAGCTTGGCCGGGTGGAACACTGAAGCTTTCTTT.

This clone was picked up a small number of times. The genes are TRBV12-5 and TRBJ2-1; 7 positions match TRBD1. This CDR3 spans 17 amino acids. CDR1 and CDR2 from the germline V gene are LGHNT and FRNRAP. V gave up 2 bases and J gave up 7 bases; unmatched junction bases: 14. This CDR3 reads CASGLPTRDRVGNEQFF. The CDR3, as DNA: TGTGCTAGTGGTTTGCCCACCCGAGACAGGGTAGGGAATGAGCAGTTCTTC.

The rearrangement links TRBV5-1 to TRBJ2-3; TRBD2 matches 11 bases. Germline CDR1 and CDR2: SGHRS and YFSETQ. The CDR3 runs 17 residues. V gave up 0 bases and J gave up 0 bases; unmatched junction bases: 3. CDR3 sequence (DNA): TGCGCCAGCAGCTTGGTGACTAGCGGGGATAGCACAGATACGCAGTATTTT. Translation: CASSLVTSGDSTDTQYF.